This is a list of T cell receptor beta chains from one sample in a study of tumor-infiltrating lymphocytes in primary liver carcinoma. TCRdb fed the multiplex PCR reads into MiXCR, producing one record per CDR3 protein. In the table there are some 180,000 distinct CDR3 sequences, over 50% of which are singletons. Sequencing was performed on peripheral blood. These receptors were collected from a man aged 35-49 years with primary liver carcinoma and hepatitis B virus infection. Both conserved end residues are part of each CDR3. The order of the fields is V gene, J gene, clone size, D gene, CDR3 DNA, CDR3 protein. D genes are given only for firm matches. A row's size may be missing; if present it is once, few, many or a size class.

TRBV6-6	TRBJ2-5	NA	TRBD2	TGTGCCAGCAGCCAGACTAGCATGGAGACCCAGTACTTC	CASSQTSMETQYF
TRBV11-2	TRBJ2-7	NA	TRBD2	TGTGCCAGCAGCGCCAATGGGACTAGGGTCTACGAGCAGTACTTC	CASSANGTRVYEQYF
TRBV12-3/TRBV12-4	TRBJ2-3	many	TRBD1	TGTGCCAGCACCCAACAGGGGAGCCAGACAGATACGCAGTATTTT	CASTQQGSQTDTQYF
TRBV12-3/TRBV12-4	TRBJ2-1	many	NA	TGTGCCAGCAGTTTAACGTATGAGCAGTTCTTC	CASSLTYEQFF
TRBV5-1	TRBJ2-7	NA	NA	TGCGCCAGCAGAAGACAGGAAACCTACAATGAGCAGTACTTC	CASRRQETYNEQYF
TRBV10-1	TRBJ2-7	many	NA	TGTGCCAGCAGCCAGGGCATGGGCGAGCAGTACTTC	CASSQGMGEQYF
TRBV7-8	TRBJ2-7	NA	TRBD2	TGTGCCATCAGCTTTAGGGTTAGCGGGAGCTCCTACGAGCAGTACTTC	CAISFRVSGSSYEQYF
TRBV10-3	TRBJ1-1	NA	NA	TGTGCCATCAGTGCAGACTCGGGCCCCACCCCCATGAACACTGAAGCTTTCTTT	CAISADSGPTPMNTEAFF
TRBV6-6	TRBJ2-5	NA	TRBD2	TGTGCCAGCAGTCGCTGGGGGGGACGAGAGACCCAGTACTTC	CASSRWGGRETQYF
TRBV12-3/TRBV12-4	TRBJ2-1	NA	NA	TGTGCCAGCAGTTTGGATGGCTCCTACAATGAGCAGTTCTTC	CASSLDGSYNEQFF
TRBV30	TRBJ2-7	NA	NA	TGTGCCTGGAGTGTTGCAGGGGTCCACTCCTACGAGCAGTACTTC	CAWSVAGVHSYEQYF
TRBV12-3/TRBV12-4	TRBJ2-7	NA	TRBD2	TGTGCCAGCAGTTCTATAGCGGGAGGGCCTTACGAGCAGTACTTC	CASSSIAGGPYEQYF
TRBV6-2/TRBV6-3	TRBJ1-4	NA	NA	TGTGCCAGCAGTCCTGCAACTAATGAAAAGCTGTTTTTT	CASSPATNEKLFF
TRBV11-1	TRBJ2-7	many	NA	TGTGCCAGCACCTCGGGAAGGGGCGCTTACGAGCAGTACTTC	CASTSGRGAYEQYF
TRBV11-1	TRBJ2-1	NA	NA	TGTGCCAGCAGTCTAGGTGGAGCGAATGAGCAGTTCTTC	CASSLGGANEQFF
TRBV29-1	TRBJ2-7	NA	TRBD2	TGCAGCGTCCCGGCTAGCGGACCTCCCTACGAGCAGTACTTC	CSVPASGPPYEQYF
TRBV29-1	TRBJ1-1	few	NA	TGCAGCGTTGAGGCCCTCCCTGATTTTGGGGGCTACACTGAAGCTTTCTTT	CSVEALPDFGGYTEAFF
TRBV6-1	TRBJ2-4	NA	NA	TGTGCCAGCAGTGAAGGGGCGCCTAGCAAAAACATTCACTACTTC	CASSEGAPSKNIHYF
TRBV6-5	TRBJ2-7	NA	NA	TGTGCCAGCAGTTACTCGGCAGAGGGACCCTACGAGCAGTACTTC	CASSYSAEGPYEQYF
TRBV10-3	TRBJ2-7	NA	NA	TGTGCCATCAGCCCTGCCCCGGGATACGAGCAGTACTTC	CAISPAPGYEQYF
TRBV6-2/TRBV6-3	TRBJ1-1	NA	TRBD1	TGTACCAGCAGGTGGACAGGGGGCACTGAAGCTTTCTTT	CTSRWTGGTEAFF
TRBV4-2	TRBJ2-1	NA	TRBD2	TGTGCCAGCAGCCGACCGACTAGCGGGACCTACAATAAGCAGTTCTTC	CASSRPTSGTYNKQFF
TRBV4-1	TRBJ2-1	NA	TRBD2	TGCGCCAGCAGATCCGCCCCTAGCGGAGCCTACAATGAGCAGTTCTTC	CASRSAPSGAYNEQFF
TRBV4-2	TRBJ2-1	NA	NA	TGTGCCAGCAGCCAATGTCCAGAGTCCAATGAGCAGTTCTTC	CASSQCPESNEQFF
TRBV11-1	TRBJ2-2	NA	TRBD1	TGTGCCAGTAACTCGGGACAGCTCACCGGGGAGCTGTTTTTT	CASNSGQLTGELFF
TRBV6-5	TRBJ1-2	NA	TRBD1	TGTACCAGCACAGGGGCCCGGAGCTATGGCTACACCTTC	CTSTGARSYGYTF
TRBV11-2	TRBJ2-7	NA	TRBD2	TGTGCCAGCAGCCACCTGGGGGTTAGCGGGATGGGGCCCTACGAACAGTACTTC	CASSHLGVSGMGPYEQYF
TRBV28	TRBJ2-7	NA	NA	TGTGCCAGCAGTCTGGGACCGTCCTACGAGCAGTACTTC	CASSLGPSYEQYF
TRBV11-2	TRBJ2-5	NA	NA	TGTGCCAGCAGTAATCAGGAGGAGACCCAGTACTTC	CASSNQEETQYF
TRBV4-1	TRBJ2-7	NA	TRBD1	TGCGCCAGCAGCCGAAACTCAGGGGGAAACGAGCAGTACTTC	CASSRNSGGNEQYF
TRBV7-9	TRBJ2-1	NA	NA	TGTACCAGCAGCTTTCGCTCTGACGGCGAGCAGTTCTTC	CTSSFRSDGEQFF
TRBV25-1	TRBJ2-1	NA	NA	TGTGCCAGCAGTGACCCCCCGGATGAGCAGTTCTTC	CASSDPPDEQFF
TRBV12-3/TRBV12-4	TRBJ1-1	few	TRBD1	TGTGCCAGCAGTCCGGACAGGGAGGACACTGAAGCTTTCTTT	CASSPDREDTEAFF
TRBV29-1	TRBJ2-3	many	TRBD1	TGCAGCGCCCCCCGGACAGGGTCAGATACGCAGTATTTT	CSAPRTGSDTQYF
TRBV6-5	TRBJ2-2	few	TRBD2	TGTGCCAGTGCGTTAGCGGGGAGAGACACCGGGGAGCTGTTTTTT	CASALAGRDTGELFF
TRBV29-1	TRBJ2-1	NA	NA	TGCAGCACCATAGACTTTAGCTCCTACAATGAGCAGTTCTTC	CSTIDFSSYNEQFF
TRBV12-3/TRBV12-4	TRBJ1-1	many	NA	TGTGCCAGCACCCTTGACCCATCGGCGGCTGAAGCTTTCTTT	CASTLDPSAAEAFF
TRBV30	TRBJ2-2	NA	NA	TGTGCCTGGAGTCCAGGACAGTGGACCGGGGAGCTGTTTTTT	CAWSPGQWTGELFF
TRBV7-8	TRBJ2-5	few	TRBD2	TGTGCCAGCAGCTTAGGGACTAGCGGGTTAGAGACCCAGTACTTC	CASSLGTSGLETQYF
TRBV4-2	TRBJ2-2	NA	TRBD2	TGTGCCAGCAGCCATGCGGGGGACACCGGGGAGCTGTTTTTT	CASSHAGDTGELFF
TRBV6-1	TRBJ2-3	NA	TRBD1	TGTGCCAGCCAGGACAGGGGGACGTCAGATACGCAGTATTTT	CASQDRGTSDTQYF